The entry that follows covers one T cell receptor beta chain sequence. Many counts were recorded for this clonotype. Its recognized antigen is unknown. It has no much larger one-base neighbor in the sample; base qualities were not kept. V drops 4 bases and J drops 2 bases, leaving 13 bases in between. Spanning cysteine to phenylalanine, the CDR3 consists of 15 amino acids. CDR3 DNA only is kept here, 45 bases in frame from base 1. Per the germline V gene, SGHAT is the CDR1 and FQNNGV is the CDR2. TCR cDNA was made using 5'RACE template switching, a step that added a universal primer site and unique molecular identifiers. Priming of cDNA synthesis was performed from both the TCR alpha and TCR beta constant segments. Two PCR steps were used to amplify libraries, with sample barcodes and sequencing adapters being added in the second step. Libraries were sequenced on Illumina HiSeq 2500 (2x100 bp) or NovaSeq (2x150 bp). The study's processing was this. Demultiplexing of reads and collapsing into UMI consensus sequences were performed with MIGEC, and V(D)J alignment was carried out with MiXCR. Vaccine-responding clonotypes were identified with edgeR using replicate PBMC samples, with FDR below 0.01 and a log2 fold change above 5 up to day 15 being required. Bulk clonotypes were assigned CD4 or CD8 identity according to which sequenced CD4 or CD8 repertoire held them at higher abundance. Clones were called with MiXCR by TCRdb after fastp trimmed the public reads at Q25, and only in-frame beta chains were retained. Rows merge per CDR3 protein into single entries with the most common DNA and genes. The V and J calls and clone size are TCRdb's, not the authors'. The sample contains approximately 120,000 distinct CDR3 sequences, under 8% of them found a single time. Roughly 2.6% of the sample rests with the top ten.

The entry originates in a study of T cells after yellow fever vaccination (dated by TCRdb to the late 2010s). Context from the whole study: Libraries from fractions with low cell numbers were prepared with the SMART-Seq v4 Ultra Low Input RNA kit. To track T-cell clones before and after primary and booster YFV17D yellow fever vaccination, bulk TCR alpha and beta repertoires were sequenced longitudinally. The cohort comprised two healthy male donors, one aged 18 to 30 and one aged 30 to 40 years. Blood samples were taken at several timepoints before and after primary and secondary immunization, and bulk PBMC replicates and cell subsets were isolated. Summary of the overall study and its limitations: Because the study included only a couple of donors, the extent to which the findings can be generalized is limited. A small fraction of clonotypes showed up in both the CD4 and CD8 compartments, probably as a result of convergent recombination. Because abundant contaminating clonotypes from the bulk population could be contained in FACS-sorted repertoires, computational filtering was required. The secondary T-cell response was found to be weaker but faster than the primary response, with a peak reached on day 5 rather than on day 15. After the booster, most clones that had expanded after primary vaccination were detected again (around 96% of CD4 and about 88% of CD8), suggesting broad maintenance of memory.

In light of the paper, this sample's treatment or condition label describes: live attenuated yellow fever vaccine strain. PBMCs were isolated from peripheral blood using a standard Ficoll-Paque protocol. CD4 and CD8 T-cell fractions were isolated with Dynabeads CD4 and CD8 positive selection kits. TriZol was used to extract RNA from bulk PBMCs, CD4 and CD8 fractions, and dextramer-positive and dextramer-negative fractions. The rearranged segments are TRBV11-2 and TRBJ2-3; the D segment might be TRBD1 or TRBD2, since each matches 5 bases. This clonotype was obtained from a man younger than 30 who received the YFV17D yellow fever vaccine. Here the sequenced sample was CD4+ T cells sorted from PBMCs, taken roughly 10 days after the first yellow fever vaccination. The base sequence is TGTGCCAGCAGCTCAACCAACGGGGCCACAGATACGCAGTATTTT. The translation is CASSSTNGATDTQYF.